One and the same sample provided the 15 T cell receptor beta chains below, sequenced in a study of cytomegalovirus exposure and HLA in healthy donors. TCRdb keeps only in-frame clones here, not all; method: immunoSEQ multiplex PCR. Of under 150,000 clones in the sample, 85% to 90% were seen once. The specimen was PBMCs. These receptors all stem from a man aged 18 to 35 in good health and CMV-seropositive.

This rearrangement joins TRBV30 to TRBJ2-6, with D possibly matching TRBD1 (5 bases). The CDR3 totals 15 residues. CDR1 is GTSNPN, CDR2 SVGIG, per germline (reference sequence). The V end was cut by 4 bases, the J end by 4 bases, with 14 bases between. DNA of the CDR3: TGTGCCTGGACCCGCCAGGGATCCGGGGCCAACGTCCTGACTTTC. It is translated as CAWTRQGSGANVLTF.

The chain carries TRBV5-1 and TRBJ1-4; D might be TRBD1 (6 bases). CDR1 and CDR2 from the germline V gene are SGHRS and YFSETQ. The length of the CDR3 is 14 residues. Trimming removed 1 base at V and 6 bases at J, with 10 bases between. Here the CDR3 reads CASSLTGTYEKLFF. CDR3 bases: TGCGCCAGCAGCTTGACAGGGACCTATGAAAAACTGTTTTTT. Full variable domain (outside the CDR3, taken from reference TRBV5-1 and TRBJ1-4): KAGVTQTPRYLIKTRGQQVTLSCSPISGHRSVSWYQQTPGQGLQFLFEYFSETQRNKGNFPGRFSGRQFSNSRSEMNVSTLELGDSALYLCASSLTGTYEKLFFGSGTQLSVL.

This chain joins TRBV4-2 and TRBJ2-7; 9 bases match TRBD1. The V gene end was trimmed by 4 bases and the J gene end by 5 bases; junction bases not matched to a gene: 12. The germline V gene has CDR1 LGHNA and CDR2 YNFKEQ. The CDR3 is 16 residues long. The CDR3 DNA follows: TGTGCCAGCAGCCGTACGGGACAGGGAATTAGTAACGAGCAGTACTTC. This translates into CASSRTGQGISNEQYF.

The V and J genes are TRBV6-1 and TRBJ2-6; 8 bases match TRBD2. The CDR3 totals 15 residues. Germline V gene lookup returns CDR1 MNHNS and CDR2 SASEGT. V lost 5 bases to trimming and J lost 1 base; unmatched junction nucleotides: 1. The chain's CDR3 is CASSREGSGANVLTF. In nucleotides, the CDR3 is TGTGCCAGCAGTCGGGAGGGATCTGGGGCCAACGTCCTGACTTTC.

V gene TRBV7-9 combines with J gene TRBJ2-7, with D maybe TRBD1 (5 bases). Germline V gene sequence: CDR1 SEHNR, CDR2 FQNEAQ (reference sequence). The CDR3 loop spans 13 amino acids. Trimming pared 5 bases from V and 1 base from J, leaving 9 bases between. The CDR3 nucleotides read TGTGCCAGCAGCGGCGACAGTTCCTACGAGCAGTACTTC. This translates into CASSGDSSYEQYF.

J is TRBJ2-3 and V is TRBV5-6, with 10 nucleotides matching TRBD2. V trimming: 4 bases; J trimming: 5 bases; junction bases outside the gene matches: 16. This CDR3 region has 18 residues. Germline V gene data show CDR1 as SGHDT and CDR2 as YYEEEE. In DNA form, the CDR3 reads TGTGCCAGCAGCGACAGGGGATCAGCGGGAGGGAGGGTAGATACGCAGTATTTT. Translation: CASSDRGSAGGRVDTQYF.

This chain uses TRBV29-1 with TRBJ2-5; TRBD1 agrees at 9 bases. Germline V lookup: CDR1 SQVTM, CDR2 ANQGSEA. V was pared by 4 bases and J by 3 bases, with 0 bases of the junction left unmatched. This CDR3 region has 12 residues. The CDR3 coding sequence is TGCAGCGTTGGGACAGGGGAAGAGACCCAGTACTTC. It codes for CSVGTGEETQYF.

This chain connects TRBV29-1 to TRBJ2-7; 9 positions match TRBD2. The CDR3 totals 15 residues. The trim removed 1 base at V and 1 base at J, leaving 5 bases unmatched. CDR1 SQVTM and CDR2 ANQGSEA come from the germline V gene. Written as DNA, the CDR3 is TGCAGCGTTGAAGGTGGGCTAGCGGGGTCCTACGAGCAGTACTTC. Its protein product is CSVEGGLAGSYEQYF.

The chain uses TRBV7-2 and TRBJ1-5, with a tentative D call TRBD1 (5 bases). The V gene lost 4 bases and the J gene lost 5 bases, with 15 bases spanning the gap. Germline-derived CDR1 and CDR2 are SGHTA and FQGNSA. The CDR3 length is 15 residues. CDR3 DNA: TGTGCCAGCAGCTCGGACACCACCAATCATCAGCCCCAGCATTTT. Translating gives CASSSDTTNHQPQHF.

This clone was picked up a small number of times. This rearrangement joins TRBV6-1 to TRBJ2-7; TRBD2 aligns across 8 bases. This CDR3 comprises 13 residues. The germline gives CDR1 MNHNS, CDR2 SASEGT. V lost 3 bases, J lost 4 bases, and 2 bases stayed unmatched. The CDR3 nucleotides read TGTGCCAGCAGTGACCGGGAGGGGTACGAGCAGTACTTC. Protein product: CASSDREGYEQYF.

The chain carries TRBV6-4 and TRBJ2-2, with 11 bases lining up with TRBD2. V shed 4 bases, J shed 7 bases, and the junction held 5 bases outside the gene matches. The germline V gene has CDR1 MRHNA and CDR2 SNTAGT. This CDR3 is built from 15 residues. The CDR3, as DNA: TGTGCCAGCAGTGTTGGGACTAGCGGTGGCGGGGAGCTGTTTTTT. As protein: CASSVGTSGGGELFF.

The chain joins TRBV2 to TRBJ1-1, with D tentatively TRBD1 (6 bases). Germline V gene lookup returns CDR1 SNHLY and CDR2 FYNNEI. With 4 bases removed from V and 7 bases from J, the gap between germline ends came to 16 bases. This CDR3 is 14 amino acids long. The CDR3 loop reads CASSGTESVSEAFF. CDR3 sequence (DNA): TGTGCCAGCAGTGGGACAGAGTCGGTGAGTGAAGCTTTCTTT.

This chain uses TRBV5-1 with TRBJ2-7; a weak D match, TRBD2 (5 bases). This CDR3 contains 14 residues. With 4 bases removed from V and 3 bases from J, the gap between germline ends came to 14 bases. Per germline, CDR1 SGHRS and CDR2 YFSETQ. The CDR3 protein is CASSRGGLNYEQYF. As DNA, the CDR3 is TGCGCCAGCAGCCGTGGCGGGTTAAACTACGAGCAGTACTTC.

This clone was counted a few times. This chain connects TRBV2 to TRBJ2-3; maybe TRBD2 (5 bases). V was shortened by 2 bases and J by 2 bases, with 8 bases between the two germline ends. The CDR3 runs to 14 residues. Germline CDR1 and CDR2: SNHLY and FYNNEI. The CDR3 DNA reads TGTGCCAGCAGTGAACAACGGGACACAGATACGCAGTATTTT. Protein: CASSEQRDTDTQYF.

The chain is built from TRBV27 and TRBJ1-5; D possibly corresponds to TRBD1 (5 bases). The length of the CDR3 is 16 residues. V gave up 5 bases and J gave up 2 bases, with 16 bases separating them. Germline V CDR1 and CDR2: MNHEY, SMNVEV (reference sequence). The CDR3 DNA sequence: TGTGCCAGCAGTCACAGGTTTGAAAGTCGCAATCAGCCCCAGCATTTT. Translated: CASSHRFESRNQPQHF.